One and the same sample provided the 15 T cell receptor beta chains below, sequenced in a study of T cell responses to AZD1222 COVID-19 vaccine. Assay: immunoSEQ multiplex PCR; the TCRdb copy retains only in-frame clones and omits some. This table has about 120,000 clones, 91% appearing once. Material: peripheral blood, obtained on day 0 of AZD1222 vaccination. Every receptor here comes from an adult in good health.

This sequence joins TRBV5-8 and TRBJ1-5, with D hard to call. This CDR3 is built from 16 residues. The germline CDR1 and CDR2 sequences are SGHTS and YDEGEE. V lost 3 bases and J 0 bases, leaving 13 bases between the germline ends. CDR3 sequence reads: CASSSNVALSNQPQHF. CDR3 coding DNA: TGTGCCAGCAGCTCGAACGTCGCCCTTAGCAATCAGCCCCAGCATTTT.

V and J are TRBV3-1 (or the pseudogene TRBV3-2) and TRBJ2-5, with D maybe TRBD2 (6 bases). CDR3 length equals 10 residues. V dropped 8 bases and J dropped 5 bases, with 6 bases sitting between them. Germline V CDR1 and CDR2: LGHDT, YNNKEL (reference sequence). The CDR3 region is CASGGETQYF. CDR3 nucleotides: TGTGCCAGCGGGGGGGAGACCCAGTACTTC.

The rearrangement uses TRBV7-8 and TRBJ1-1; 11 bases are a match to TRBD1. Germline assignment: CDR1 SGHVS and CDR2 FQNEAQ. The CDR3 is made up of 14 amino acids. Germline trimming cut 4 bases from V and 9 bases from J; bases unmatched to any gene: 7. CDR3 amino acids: CASSSGQGALQAFF. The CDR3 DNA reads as TGTGCCAGCAGCTCCGGACAGGGGGCCCTACAAGCTTTCTTT.

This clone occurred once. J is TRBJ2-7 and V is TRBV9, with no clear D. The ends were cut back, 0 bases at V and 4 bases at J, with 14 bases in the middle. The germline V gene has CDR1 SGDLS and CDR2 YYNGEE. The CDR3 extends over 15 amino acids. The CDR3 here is CASSVGAHQGYEQYF. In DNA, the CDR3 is TGTGCCAGCAGCGTAGGGGCCCATCAAGGGTACGAGCAGTACTTC. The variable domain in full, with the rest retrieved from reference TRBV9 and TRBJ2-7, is DSGVTQTPKHLITATGQRVTLRCSPRSGDLSVYWYQQSLDQGLQFLIQYYNGEERAKGNILERFSAQQFPDLHSELNLSSLELGDSALYFCASSVGAHQGYEQYFGPGTRLTVT.

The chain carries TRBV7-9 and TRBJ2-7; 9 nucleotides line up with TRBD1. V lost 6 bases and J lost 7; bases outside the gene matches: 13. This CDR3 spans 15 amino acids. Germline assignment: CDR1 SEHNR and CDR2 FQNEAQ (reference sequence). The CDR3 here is CASRRSGTGLGEQYF. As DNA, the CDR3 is TGTGCCAGCAGGCGCTCCGGGACAGGGCTCGGGGAGCAGTACTTC.

The CDR3: CASSEIGEAFF. In nucleotides, the CDR3 is TGTGCCAGCAGTGAAATTGGGGAAGCTTTCTTT. The V gene is TRBV2, the J gene TRBJ1-1; D is undetermined. This CDR3 spans 11 amino acids. Looked up from germline, CDR1 is SNHLY and CDR2 is FYNNEI. The V end was cut by 2 bases, the J end by 8 bases, with 6 bases between.

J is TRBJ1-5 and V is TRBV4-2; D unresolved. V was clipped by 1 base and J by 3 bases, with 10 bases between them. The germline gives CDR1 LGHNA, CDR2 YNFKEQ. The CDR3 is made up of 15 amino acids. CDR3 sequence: CASSQGREPNQPQHF. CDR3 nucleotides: TGTGCCAGCAGCCAAGGCCGGGAGCCCAATCAGCCCCAGCATTTT.

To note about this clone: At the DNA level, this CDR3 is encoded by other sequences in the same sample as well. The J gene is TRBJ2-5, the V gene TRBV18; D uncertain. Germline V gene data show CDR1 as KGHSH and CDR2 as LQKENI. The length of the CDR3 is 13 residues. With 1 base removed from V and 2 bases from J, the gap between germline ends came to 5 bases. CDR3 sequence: CASSPRTQETQYF. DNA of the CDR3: TGTGCCAGCTCACCACGAACTCAAGAGACCCAGTACTTC. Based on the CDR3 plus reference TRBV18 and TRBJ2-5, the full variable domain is NAGVMQNPRHLVRRRGQEARLRCSPMKGHSHVYWYRQLPEEGLKFMVYLQKENIIDESGMPKERFSAEFPKEGPSILRIQQVVRGDSAAYFCASSPRTQETQYFGPGTRLLVL.

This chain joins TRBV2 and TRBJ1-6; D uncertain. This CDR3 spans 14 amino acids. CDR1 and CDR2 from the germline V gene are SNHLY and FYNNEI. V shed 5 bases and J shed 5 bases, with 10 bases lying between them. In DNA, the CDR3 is TGTGCCAGCAGTTCGACATATAATAATTCACCCCTCCACTTT. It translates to CASSSTYNNSPLHF.

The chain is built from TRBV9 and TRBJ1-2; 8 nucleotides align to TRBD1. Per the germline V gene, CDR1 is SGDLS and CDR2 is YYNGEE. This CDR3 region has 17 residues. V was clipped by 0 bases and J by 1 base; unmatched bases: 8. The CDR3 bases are TGTGCCAGCAGCGTAGTACAGGGGGTAAGCCTTAACTATGGCTACACCTTC. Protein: CASSVVQGVSLNYGYTF.

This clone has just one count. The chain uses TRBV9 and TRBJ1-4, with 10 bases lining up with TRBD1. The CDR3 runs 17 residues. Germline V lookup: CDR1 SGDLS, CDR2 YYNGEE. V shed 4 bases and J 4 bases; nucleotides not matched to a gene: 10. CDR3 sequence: CASSPEGTGVINEKLFF. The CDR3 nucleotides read TGTGCCAGCAGCCCCGAGGGGACAGGGGTCATTAATGAAAAACTGTTTTTT.

The DNA of the CDR3 is TGCGCCAGCAGCTTGGTGGGGGTATCAGAGGAGACCCAGTACTTC. The encoded protein is CASSLVGVSEETQYF. The J gene is TRBJ2-5, the V gene TRBV5-1; D could derive from TRBD1 or TRBD2 (5 bases each). CDR3 length: 15 amino acids. The germline CDR1 and CDR2 sequences are SGHRS and YFSETQ. Trimming pared 0 bases from V and 5 bases from J, leaving 14 bases between.

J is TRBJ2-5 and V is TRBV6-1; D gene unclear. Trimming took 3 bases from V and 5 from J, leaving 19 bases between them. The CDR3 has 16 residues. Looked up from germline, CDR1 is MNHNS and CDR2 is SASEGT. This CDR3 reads CASSDFRASRLETQYF. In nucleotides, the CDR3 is TGTGCCAGCAGTGACTTCCGCGCAAGCCGCCTGGAGACCCAGTACTTC.

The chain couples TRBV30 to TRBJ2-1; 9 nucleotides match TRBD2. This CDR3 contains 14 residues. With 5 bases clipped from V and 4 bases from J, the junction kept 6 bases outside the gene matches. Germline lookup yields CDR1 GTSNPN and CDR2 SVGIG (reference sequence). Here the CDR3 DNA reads TGTGCCTGGGGGACTAGCTCACCTTACAATGAGCAGTTCTTC. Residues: CAWGTSSPYNEQFF. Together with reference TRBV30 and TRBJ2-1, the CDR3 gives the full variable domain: SQTIHQWPATLVQPVGSPLSLECTVEGTSNPNLYWYRQAAGRGLQLLFYSVGIGQISSEVPQNLSASRPQDRQFILSSKKLLLSDSGFYLCAWGTSSPYNEQFFGPGTRLTVL.

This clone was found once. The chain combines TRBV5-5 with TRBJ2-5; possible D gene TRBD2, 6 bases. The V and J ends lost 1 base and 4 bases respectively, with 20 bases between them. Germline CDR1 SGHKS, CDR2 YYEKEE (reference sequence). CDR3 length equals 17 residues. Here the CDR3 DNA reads TGTGCCAGCAGCTTGAGCTACCGGGAGCTGCGGGGAGAGACCCAGTACTTC. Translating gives CASSLSYRELRGETQYF.